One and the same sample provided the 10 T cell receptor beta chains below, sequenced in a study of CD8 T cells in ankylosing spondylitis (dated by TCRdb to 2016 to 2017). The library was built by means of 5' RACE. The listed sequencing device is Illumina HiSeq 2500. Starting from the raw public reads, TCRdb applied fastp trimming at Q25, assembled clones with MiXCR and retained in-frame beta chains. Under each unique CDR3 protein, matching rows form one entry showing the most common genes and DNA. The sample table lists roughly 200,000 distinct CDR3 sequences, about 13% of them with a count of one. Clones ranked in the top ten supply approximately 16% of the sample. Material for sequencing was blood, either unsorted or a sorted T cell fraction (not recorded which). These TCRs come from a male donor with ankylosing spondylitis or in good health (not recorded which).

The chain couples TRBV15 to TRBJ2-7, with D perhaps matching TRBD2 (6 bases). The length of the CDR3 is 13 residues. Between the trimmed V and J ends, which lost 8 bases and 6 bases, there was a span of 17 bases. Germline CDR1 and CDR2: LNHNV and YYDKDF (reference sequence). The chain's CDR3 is CATRGGSSLEQYF. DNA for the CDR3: TGTGCCACCCGTGGAGGGTCCTCTCTCGAGCAGTACTTC. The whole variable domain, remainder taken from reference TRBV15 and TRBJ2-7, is DAMVIQNPRYQVTQFGKPVTLSCSQTLNHNVMYWYQQKSSQAPKLLFHYYDKDFNNEADTPDNFQSRRPNTSFCFLDIRSPGLGDTAMYLCATRGGSSLEQYFGPGTRLTVT.

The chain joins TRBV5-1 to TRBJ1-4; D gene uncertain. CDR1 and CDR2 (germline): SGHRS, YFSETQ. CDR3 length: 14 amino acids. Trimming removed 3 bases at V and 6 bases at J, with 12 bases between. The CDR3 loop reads CASSSFSGDEKLFF. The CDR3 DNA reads TGCGCCAGCAGCTCGTTCAGCGGGGATGAAAAACTGTTTTTT.

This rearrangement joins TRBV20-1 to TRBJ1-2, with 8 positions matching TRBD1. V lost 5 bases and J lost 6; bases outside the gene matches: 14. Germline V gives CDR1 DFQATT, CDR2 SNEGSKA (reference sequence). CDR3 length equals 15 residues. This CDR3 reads CSAPPRGHGPDGYTF. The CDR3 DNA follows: TGCAGTGCTCCCCCCAGGGGGCACGGTCCGGATGGCTACACCTTC.

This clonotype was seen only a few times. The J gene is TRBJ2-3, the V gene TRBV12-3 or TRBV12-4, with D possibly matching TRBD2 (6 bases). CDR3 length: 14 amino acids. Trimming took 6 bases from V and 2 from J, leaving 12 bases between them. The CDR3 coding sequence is TGTGCCAGCAGCCCGACTAGATACACAGATACGCAGTATTTT. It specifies CASSPTRYTDTQYF.

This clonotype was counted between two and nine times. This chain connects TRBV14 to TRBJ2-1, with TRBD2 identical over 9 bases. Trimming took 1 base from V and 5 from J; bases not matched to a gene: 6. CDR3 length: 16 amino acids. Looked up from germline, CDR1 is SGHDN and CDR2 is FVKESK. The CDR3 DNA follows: TGTGCCAGCAGCCAAGCCGGACTAGCGTATAACAATGAGCAGTTCTTC. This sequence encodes CASSQAGLAYNNEQFF. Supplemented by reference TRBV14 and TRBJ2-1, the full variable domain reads EAGVTQFPSHSVIEKGQTVTLRCDPISGHDNLYWYRRVMGKEIKFLLHFVKESKQDESGMPNNRFLAERTGGTYSTLKVQPAELEDSGVYFCASSQAGLAYNNEQFFGPGTRLTVL.

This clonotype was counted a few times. The CDR3 loop reads CASSQESPGQGAYEQYF. The CDR3 region has the DNA TGCGCCAGCAGCCAAGAATCCCCGGGACAGGGAGCGTACGAGCAGTACTTC. The chain recombines TRBV4-1 with TRBJ2-7; TRBD1 matches 9 bases. With V trimmed by 0 bases and J by 4 bases, 10 bases remained unmatched. This CDR3 is 17 amino acids long. CDR1 and CDR2 (germline): MGHRA, YSYEKL.

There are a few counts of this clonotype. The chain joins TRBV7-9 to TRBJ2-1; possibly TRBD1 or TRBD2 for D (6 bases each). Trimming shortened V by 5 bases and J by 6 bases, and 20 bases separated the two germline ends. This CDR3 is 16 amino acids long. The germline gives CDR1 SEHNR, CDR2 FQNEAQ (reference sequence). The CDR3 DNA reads TGTGCCAGCAGCCCCCAGACAGGAGGGGCACCCAATGAGCAGTTCTTC. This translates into CASSPQTGGAPNEQFF.

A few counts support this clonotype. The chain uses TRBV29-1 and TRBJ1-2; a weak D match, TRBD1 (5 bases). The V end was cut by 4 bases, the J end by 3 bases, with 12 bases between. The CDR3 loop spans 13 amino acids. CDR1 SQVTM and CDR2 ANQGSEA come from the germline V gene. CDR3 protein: CSVGGSGHYGYTF. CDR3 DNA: TGCAGCGTTGGGGGGTCTGGGCACTATGGCTACACCTTC.

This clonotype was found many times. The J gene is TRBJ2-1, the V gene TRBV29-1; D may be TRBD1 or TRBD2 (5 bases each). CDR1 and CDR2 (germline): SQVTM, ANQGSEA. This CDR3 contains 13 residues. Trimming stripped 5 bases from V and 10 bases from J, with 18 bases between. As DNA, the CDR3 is TGCAGCGTTCTTGGAGGCAGGGTGGAGGAGCAGTTCTTC. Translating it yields CSVLGGRVEEQFF.

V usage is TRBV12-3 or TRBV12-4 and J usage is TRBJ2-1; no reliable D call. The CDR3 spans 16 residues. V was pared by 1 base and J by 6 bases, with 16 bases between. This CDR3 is CASSLGASPDGNEQFF. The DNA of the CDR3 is TGTGCCAGCAGTTTAGGTGCCTCCCCGGATGGCAATGAGCAGTTCTTC.